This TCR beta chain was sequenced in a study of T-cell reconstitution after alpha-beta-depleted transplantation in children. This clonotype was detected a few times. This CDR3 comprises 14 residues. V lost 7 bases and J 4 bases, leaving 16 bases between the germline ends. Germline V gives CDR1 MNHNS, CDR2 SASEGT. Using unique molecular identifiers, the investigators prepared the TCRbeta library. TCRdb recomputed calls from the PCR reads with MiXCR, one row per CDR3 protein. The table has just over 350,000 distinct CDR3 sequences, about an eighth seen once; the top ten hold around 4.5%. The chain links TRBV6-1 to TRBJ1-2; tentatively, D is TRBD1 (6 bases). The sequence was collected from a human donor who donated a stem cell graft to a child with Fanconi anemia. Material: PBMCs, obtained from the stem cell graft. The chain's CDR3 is CASNRQGFGYGYTF. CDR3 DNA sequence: TGTGCCAGCAATCGGCAGGGGTTTGGCTATGGCTACACCTTC.